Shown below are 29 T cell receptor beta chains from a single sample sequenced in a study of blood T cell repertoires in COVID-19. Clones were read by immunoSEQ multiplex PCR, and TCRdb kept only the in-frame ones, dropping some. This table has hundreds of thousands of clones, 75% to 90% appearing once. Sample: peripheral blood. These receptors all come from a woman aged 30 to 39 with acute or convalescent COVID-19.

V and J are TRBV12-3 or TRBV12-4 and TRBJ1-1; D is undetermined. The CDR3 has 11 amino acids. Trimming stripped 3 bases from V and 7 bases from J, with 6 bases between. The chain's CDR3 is CASSLGYEAFF. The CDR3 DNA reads TGTGCCAGCAGTTTGGGCTATGAAGCTTTCTTT.

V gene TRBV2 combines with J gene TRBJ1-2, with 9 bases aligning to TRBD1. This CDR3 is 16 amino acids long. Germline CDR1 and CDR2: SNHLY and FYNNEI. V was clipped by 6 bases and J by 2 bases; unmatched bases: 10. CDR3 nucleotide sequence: TGTGCCAGCAGCCGGGCAGGGGACAGGGACAACTATGGCTACACCTTC. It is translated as CASSRAGDRDNYGYTF.

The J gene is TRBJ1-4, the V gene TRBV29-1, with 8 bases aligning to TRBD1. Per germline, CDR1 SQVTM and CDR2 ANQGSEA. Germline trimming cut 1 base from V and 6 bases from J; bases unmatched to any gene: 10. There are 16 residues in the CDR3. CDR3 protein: CSVEVLLGRGHEKLFF. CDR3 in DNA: TGCAGCGTTGAAGTCCTGCTGGGCAGGGGGCATGAAAAACTGTTTTTT. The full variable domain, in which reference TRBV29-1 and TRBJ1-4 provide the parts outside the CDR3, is SAVISQKPSRDICQRGTSLTIQCQVDSQVTMMFWYRQQPGQSLTLIATANQGSEATYESGFVIDKFPISRPNLTFSTLTVSNMSPEDSSIYLCSVEVLLGRGHEKLFFGSGTQLSVL.

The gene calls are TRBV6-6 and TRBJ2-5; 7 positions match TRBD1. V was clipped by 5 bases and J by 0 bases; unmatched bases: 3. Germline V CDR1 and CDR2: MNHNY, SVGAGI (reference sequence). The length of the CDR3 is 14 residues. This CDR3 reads CASSRGTDQETQYF. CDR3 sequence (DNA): TGTGCCAGCAGTAGAGGGACAGACCAAGAGACCCAGTACTTC.

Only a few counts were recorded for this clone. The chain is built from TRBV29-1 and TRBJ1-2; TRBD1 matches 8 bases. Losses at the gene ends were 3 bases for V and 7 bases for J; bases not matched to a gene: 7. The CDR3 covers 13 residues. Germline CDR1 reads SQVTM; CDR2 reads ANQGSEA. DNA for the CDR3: TGCAGCGTTGAGGGACAGGTCTTAGGTGGCTACACCTTC. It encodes CSVEGQVLGGYTF.

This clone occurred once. CDR3 nucleotides: TGCAGCGTCAGGGGGCCGAGCACAGATACGCAGTATTTT. It codes for CSVRGPSTDTQYF. V usage is TRBV29-1 and J usage is TRBJ2-3, with 8 positions matching TRBD1. This CDR3 spans 13 amino acids. In germline, CDR1 is SQVTM, CDR2 ANQGSEA. V was clipped by 6 bases and J by 0 bases; unmatched bases: 2.

The CDR3 sequence is CASSERVADYGYTF. The CDR3 region has the DNA TGTGCCAGCAGTGAGAGGGTAGCCGACTATGGCTACACCTTC. V usage is TRBV6-1 and J usage is TRBJ1-2; D gene uncertain. Germline V gene data show CDR1 as MNHNS and CDR2 as SASEGT. Trimming shortened V by 3 bases and J by 3 bases, and 11 bases separated the two germline ends. This CDR3 region has 14 residues.

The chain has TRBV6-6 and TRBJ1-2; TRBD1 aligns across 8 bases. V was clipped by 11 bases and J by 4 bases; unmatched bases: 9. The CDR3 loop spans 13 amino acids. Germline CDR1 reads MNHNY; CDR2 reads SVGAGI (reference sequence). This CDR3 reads CAGSRDRSYGYTF. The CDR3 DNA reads TGTGCCGGTTCTCGGGACAGGAGCTATGGCTACACCTTC.

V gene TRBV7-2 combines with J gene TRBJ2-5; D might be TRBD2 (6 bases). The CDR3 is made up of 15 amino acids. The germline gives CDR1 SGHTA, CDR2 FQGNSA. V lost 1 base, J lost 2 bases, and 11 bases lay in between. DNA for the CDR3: TGTGCCAGCAGCTTAGGTTGGGCGGGACAAGAGACCCAGTACTTC. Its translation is CASSLGWAGQETQYF.

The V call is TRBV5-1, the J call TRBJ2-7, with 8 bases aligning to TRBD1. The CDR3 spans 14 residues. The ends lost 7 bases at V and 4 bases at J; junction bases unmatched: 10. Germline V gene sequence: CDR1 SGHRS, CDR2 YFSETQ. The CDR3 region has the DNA TGCGCCAGCGGATCGGGACAGGCTAATTACGAGCAGTACTTC. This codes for CASGSGQANYEQYF.

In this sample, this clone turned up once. The CDR3 coding sequence is TGTGCCAGCAGTTTCTCCGGGGGGGCCTCCTCCCATGAGCAGTTCTTC. Translating it yields CASSFSGGASSHEQFF. J is TRBJ2-1 and V is TRBV27; TRBD2 matches 8 bases. Trimming removed 3 bases from V and 8 bases from J; junction bases left unmatched: 12. CDR3 length equals 16 residues. CDR1 MNHEY and CDR2 SMNVEV come from the germline V gene (reference sequence).

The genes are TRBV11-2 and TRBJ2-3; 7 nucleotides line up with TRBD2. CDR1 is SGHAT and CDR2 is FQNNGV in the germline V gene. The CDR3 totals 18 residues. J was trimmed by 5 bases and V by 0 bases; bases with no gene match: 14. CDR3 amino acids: CASSLERSAMGGRDTQYF. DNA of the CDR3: TGTGCCAGCAGCTTAGAACGGTCAGCTATGGGGGGGAGAGATACGCAGTATTTT.

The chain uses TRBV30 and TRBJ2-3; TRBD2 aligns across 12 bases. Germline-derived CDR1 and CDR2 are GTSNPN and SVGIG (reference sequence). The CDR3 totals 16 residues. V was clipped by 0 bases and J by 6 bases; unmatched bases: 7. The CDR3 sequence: CAWSVLLAGGLDTQYF. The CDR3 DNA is TGTGCCTGGAGTGTATTGCTAGCGGGGGGGCTGGATACGCAGTATTTT.

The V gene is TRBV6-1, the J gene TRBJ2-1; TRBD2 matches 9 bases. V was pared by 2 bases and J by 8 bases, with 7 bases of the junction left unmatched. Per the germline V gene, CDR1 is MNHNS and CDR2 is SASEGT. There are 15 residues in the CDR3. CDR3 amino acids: CASSERERGADEQFF. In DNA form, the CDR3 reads TGTGCCAGCAGTGAACGCGAGCGGGGGGCCGATGAGCAGTTCTTC.

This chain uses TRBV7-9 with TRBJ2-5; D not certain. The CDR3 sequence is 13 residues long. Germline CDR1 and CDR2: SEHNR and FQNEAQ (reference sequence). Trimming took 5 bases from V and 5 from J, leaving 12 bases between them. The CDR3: CASSREESETQYF. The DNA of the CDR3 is TGTGCCAGCAGCAGAGAGGAGTCGGAGACCCAGTACTTC. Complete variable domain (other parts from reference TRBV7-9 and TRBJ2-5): DTGVSQNPRHKITKRGQNVTFRCDPISEHNRLYWYRQTLGQGPEFLTYFQNEAQLEKSRLLSDRFSAERPKGSFSTLEIQRTEQGDSAMYLCASSREESETQYFGPGTRLLVL.

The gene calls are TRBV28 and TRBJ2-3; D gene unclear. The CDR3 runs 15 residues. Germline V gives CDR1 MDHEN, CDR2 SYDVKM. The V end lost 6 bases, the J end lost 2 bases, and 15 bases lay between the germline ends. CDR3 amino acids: CASRPGLTITDTQYF. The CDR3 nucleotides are TGTGCCAGCAGACCCGGTCTTACTATCACAGATACGCAGTATTTT.

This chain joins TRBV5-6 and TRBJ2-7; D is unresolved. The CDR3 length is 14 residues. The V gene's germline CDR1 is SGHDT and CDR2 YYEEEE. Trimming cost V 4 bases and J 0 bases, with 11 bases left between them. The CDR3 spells CASSPGRSSYEQYF. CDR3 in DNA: TGTGCCAGCAGCCCCGGTCGGAGCTCCTACGAGCAGTACTTC.

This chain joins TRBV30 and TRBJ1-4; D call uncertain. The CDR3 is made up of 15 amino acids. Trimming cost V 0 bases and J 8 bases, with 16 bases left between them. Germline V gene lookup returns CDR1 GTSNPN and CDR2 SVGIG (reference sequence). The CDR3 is CAWSVHPRSFEKLFF. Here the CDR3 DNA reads TGTGCCTGGAGTGTACATCCCCGATCCTTCGAAAAACTGTTTTTT.

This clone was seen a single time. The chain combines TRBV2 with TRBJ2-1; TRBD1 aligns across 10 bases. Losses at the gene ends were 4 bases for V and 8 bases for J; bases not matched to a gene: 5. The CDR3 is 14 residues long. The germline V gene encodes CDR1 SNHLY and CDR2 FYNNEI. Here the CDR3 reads CASSGQGAGDEQFF. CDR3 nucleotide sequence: TGTGCCAGCAGTGGACAGGGGGCTGGGGATGAGCAGTTCTTC. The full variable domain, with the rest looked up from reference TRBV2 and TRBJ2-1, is EPEVTQTPSHQVTQMGQEVILRCVPISNHLYFYWYRQILGQKVEFLVSFYNNEISEKSEIFDDQFSVERPDGSNFTLKIRSTKLEDSAMYFCASSGQGAGDEQFFGPGTRLTVL.

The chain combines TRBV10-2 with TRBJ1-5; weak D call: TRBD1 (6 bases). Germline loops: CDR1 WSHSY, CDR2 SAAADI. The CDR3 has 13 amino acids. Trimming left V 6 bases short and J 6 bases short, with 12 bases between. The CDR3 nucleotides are TGCGCCAGCAGACAGGGCTCGGGTCAGCCCCAGCATTTT. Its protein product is CASRQGSGQPQHF.

This CDR3 is CASSQPSDTQYF. CDR3 nucleotides: TGCGCCAGCAGCCAACCCTCAGATACGCAGTATTTT. This chain connects TRBV4-1 to TRBJ2-3; D gene ambiguous. Trimming cost V 2 bases and J 4 bases, with 4 bases left between them. Germline assignment: CDR1 MGHRA and CDR2 YSYEKL. The CDR3 is 12 amino acids.

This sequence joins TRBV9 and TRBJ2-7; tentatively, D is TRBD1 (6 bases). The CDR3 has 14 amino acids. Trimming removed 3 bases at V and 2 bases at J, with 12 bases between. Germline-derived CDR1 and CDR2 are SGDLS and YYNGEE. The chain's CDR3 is CASSADRATYEQYF. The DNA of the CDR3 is TGTGCCAGCAGCGCGGACAGAGCAACCTACGAGCAGTACTTC.

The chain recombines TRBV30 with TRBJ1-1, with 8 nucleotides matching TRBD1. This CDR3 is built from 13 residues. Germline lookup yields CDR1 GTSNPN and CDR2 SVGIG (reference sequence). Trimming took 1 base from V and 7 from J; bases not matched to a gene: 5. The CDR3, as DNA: TGTGCCTGGAGTGCCAGGGGGCTTGTTGAAGCTTTCTTT. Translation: CAWSARGLVEAFF.

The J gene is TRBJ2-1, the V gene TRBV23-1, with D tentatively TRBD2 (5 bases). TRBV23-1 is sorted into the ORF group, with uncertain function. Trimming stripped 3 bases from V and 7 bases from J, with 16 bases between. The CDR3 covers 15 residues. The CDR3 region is CASSHPGSFINEQFF. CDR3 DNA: TGCGCCAGCAGTCATCCGGGATCATTCATTAATGAGCAGTTCTTC.

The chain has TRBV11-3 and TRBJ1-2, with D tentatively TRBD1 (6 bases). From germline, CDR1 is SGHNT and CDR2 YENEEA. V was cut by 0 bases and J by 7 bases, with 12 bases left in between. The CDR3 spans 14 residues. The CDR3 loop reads CASSLEPGGGGYTF. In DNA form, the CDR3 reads TGTGCCAGCAGCTTAGAACCGGGAGGGGGTGGCTACACCTTC.

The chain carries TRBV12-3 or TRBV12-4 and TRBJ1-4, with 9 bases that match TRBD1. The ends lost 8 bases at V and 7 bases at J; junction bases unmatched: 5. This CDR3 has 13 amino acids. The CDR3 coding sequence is TGTGCCAGCTTCGGACAGGGGAGTGAAAAACTGTTTTTT. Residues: CASFGQGSEKLFF.

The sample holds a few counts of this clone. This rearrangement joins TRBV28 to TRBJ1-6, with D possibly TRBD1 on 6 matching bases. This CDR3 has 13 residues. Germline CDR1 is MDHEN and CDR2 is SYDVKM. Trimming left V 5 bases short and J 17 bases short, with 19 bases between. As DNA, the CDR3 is TGTGCCAGCAGTACATCAGGGGAATTAGGATTCCACTTT. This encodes CASSTSGELGFHF.

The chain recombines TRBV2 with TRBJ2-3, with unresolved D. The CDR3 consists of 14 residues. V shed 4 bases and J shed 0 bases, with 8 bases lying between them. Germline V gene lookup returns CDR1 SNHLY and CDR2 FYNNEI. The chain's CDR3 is CASSAEISTDTQYF. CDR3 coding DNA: TGTGCCAGCAGTGCGGAGATAAGCACAGATACGCAGTATTTT.

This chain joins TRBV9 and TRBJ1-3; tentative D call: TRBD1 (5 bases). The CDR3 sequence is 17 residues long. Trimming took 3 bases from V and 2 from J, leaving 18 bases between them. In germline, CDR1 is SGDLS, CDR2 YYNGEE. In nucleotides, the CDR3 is TGTGCCAGCAGCGAAACCACTACAGGAGGGCCTGGAAACACCATATATTTT. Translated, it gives CASSETTTGGPGNTIYF.